The present entry profiles one TCR beta chain with its context. No antigen is known for it. Together with a sample-barcoded 5' primer, a J-beta primer mix was included in a second PCR lasting roughly 6 to 12 cycles. Each CDR3 protein gets one entry after TCRdb re-called the 5' RACE reads with MiXCR. The sample shows 1 million or so distinct CDR3 sequences, less than 25% of them seen only once. The sample is drawn from a study of blood T cells in healthy people across ages. The study, taken as a whole, reports: Without sorted subsets, naive and antigen-experienced compartments could not be conclusively compared. Older age coincided with a roughly linear decline in TCR beta diversity per million T cells.

With 5 bases clipped from V and 4 bases from J, the junction kept 9 bases outside the gene matches. Germline V gene sequence: CDR1 SGHTA, CDR2 FQGTGA. This CDR3 has 16 residues. They isolated at least 6 million PBMCs from each sample. This sample was shared with a second study, whose subject was T cells of mothers and their children.

The receptor's source is a girl under 10 years old in good health. The genes are TRBV7-3 and TRBJ2-3; TRBD1 agrees at 10 bases. Material for sequencing was blood. CDR3 loop: CASSDQLDRGADTQYF. The CDR3 bases are TGTGCCAGCAGCGATCAACTGGACAGGGGGGCAGATACGCAGTATTTT.